This TCR beta chain was identified in a study of OX40 agonist ivuxolimab in advanced cancers. For the wider study: Ivuxolimab, which targeted the costimulatory receptor OX40 (CD134), was an agonistic, fully human IgG2 monoclonal antibody. Intravenous ivuxolimab was administered to patients every 2 weeks at six dose levels: 0.01, 0.1, 0.3, 1.5, 3 and 10 mg/kg. Of the approximately 54 dose-escalation patients, hepatocellular carcinoma was present in roughly 19, melanoma in some 15, renal cell carcinoma in 9 and head and neck cancer in 9. In the dose-escalation cohort, 70% to 90% of patients were male, and the mean age was approximately 60 years with a range of about 20 to 80. Patients were allowed to have had prior anti-PD-1, anti-PD-L1 or anti-CTLA-4 therapy, and 30% to 40% of the dose-escalation patients had been treated with checkpoint inhibitors. Partial responses occurred in three dose-escalation patients: two with cutaneous melanoma and one with hepatocellular carcinoma. Peripheral TCRbeta sequencing aimed to test whether ivuxolimab altered TCR sequence diversity and caused clonal T-cell expansion. The paper describes the monotherapy dose-escalation part (N = 52 patients) of the phase I trial of ivuxolimab.

What the study reported, not specific to this receptor: Low levels of normalized T-cell clonal expansion were also seen in some patients who did not respond. The antigen specificity of the clonally expanded peripheral T cells was not determined. Clonal expansion of both CD4+ and CD8+ blood T cells was observed from baseline to week 6 at doses 0.1 to 3.0 mg/kg. In the 0.1-3.0 mg/kg groups, partial responders were among the patients with the lowest normalized peripheral clonal expansion, particularly in CD8+ T cells. After ivuxolimab, more expanded clones were found on average in CD8+ T cells than in CD4+ T cells.

To sequence the TCRbeta CDR3 region, genomic DNA was isolated from the sorted cells. TCRbeta CDR3 regions were sequenced using the immunoSEQ Assay. TCRdb's version of the immuneACCESS table is confined to in-frame rearrangements and falls short of the full clone set. An unresolved V gene accounts for under half of the shortfall where checked; the remainder is of unknown origin. For this sample there are 60,000 to 80,000 clones; 84% appear just once. Roughly 1.6% of the sample is in the top ten clones. Patients with a history of autoimmune disease or receiving systemic immunosuppression were excluded from the trial. In every dose cohort, peripheral blood was drawn for TCR sequencing at baseline, cycle 4 day 1, and cycle 7 day 1. Samples came from an open-label, multicenter, first-in-human phase I dose-escalation trial of ivuxolimab. Adults with locally advanced or metastatic melanoma, renal cell carcinoma, hepatocellular carcinoma or head and neck squamous cell carcinoma were enrolled in the trial. Before TCR sequencing, CD4+ T cells and CD8+ T cells from peripheral blood were sorted into separate populations.

With regard to this clone: What this receptor recognizes is not known. The input lacks base qualities; no much larger clone sits a single base away.

CDR1 MNHEY and CDR2 SMNVEV are derived from the germline V gene (reference sequence). The CDR3 has 16 amino acids, counting the end cysteine and phenylalanine. Solely the CDR3 DNA is kept, with 48 bases framed from the first base. Clipping removes 2 bases from V and 5 bases from J, with 5 as the unmatched junction base count. The receptor was isolated from an adult with an advanced solid tumor such as melanoma, head and neck, liver or kidney cancer. Source: CD4+ or CD8+ T cells sorted from blood, taken in a trial of the OX40 agonist ivuxolimab. The chain uses TRBV27 and TRBJ1-5, with 11 middle bases fitting TRBD1. In nucleotides, the sequence is TGTGCCAGCAGTTTACGCGGGACAGGGGGGGATCAGCCCCAGCATTTT. The translation is CASSLRGTGGDQPQHF.